Listed below are T cell receptor beta chains from one sample, sequenced in a study of blood T cells in healthy people across ages. TCRdb called the 5' RACE reads again in MiXCR, with one record for every CDR3 protein. This table has approximately 1.5 million distinct CDR3 sequences, approximately 39% appearing once. The specimen was blood. Every receptor here comes from a woman between 18 and 29 years old in good health. CDR3s include the opening cysteine and the closing phenylalanine or tryptophan. The D gene is left open where the match is weak. Expanded clones are given a class, and other clones once, few, many or no size at all.

d_call	v_call	j_call	clone_size	cdr3_nt	cdr3_aa
NA	TRBV7-2	TRBJ2-4	many	TGTGCCAGCAGCTTAGGGGGCCTAGCCAAAAACATTCAGTACTTC	CASSLGGLAKNIQYF
TRBD2	TRBV5-1	TRBJ2-1	few	TGCGCCAGCAGCAGAATAGCGGGGAGCTCCTACAATGAGCAGTTCTTC	CASSRIAGSSYNEQFF
TRBD1	TRBV18	TRBJ2-7	NA	TGTGCCAGCTCACCCTTGGGACAGATCTACGAGCAGTACTTC	CASSPLGQIYEQYF
TRBD2	TRBV5-1	TRBJ2-3	NA	TGCGCCAGCAGCTTCAGCGGGAGGAGTTCTGGCACAGATACGCAGTATTTT	CASSFSGRSSGTDTQYF
NA	TRBV9	TRBJ1-1	NA	TGTGCCAGCAGCGTAGTAGGCTGGGGTGAAGCTTTCTTT	CASSVVGWGEAFF
NA	TRBV3-1	TRBJ2-1	few	TGTGCCAGCAGCCAAGGCCAGGGTTATGGGTTCTTC	CASSQGQGYGFF
TRBD1	TRBV27	TRBJ2-7	NA	TGTGCCAGCAGTTTAGTCAGGGGGCACTACAATGAGCAGTACTTC	CASSLVRGHYNEQYF
NA	TRBV20-1	TRBJ1-1	NA	TGCAGTGCTAGAGATCTAGGTTACACTGAAGCTTTCTTT	CSARDLGYTEAFF
NA	TRBV25-1	TRBJ2-3	NA	TGTGCCAGCAGTCCCGCAGGAGCTGCGGATACGCAGTATTTT	CASSPAGAADTQYF
NA	TRBV6-5	TRBJ2-1	NA	TGTGCCAGCTGGGAACAGGGACTAGAGCAGTTCTTC	CASWEQGLEQFF
TRBD1	TRBV7-8	TRBJ2-2	few	TGTGCCAGCAGCTTCAGACAGGGGGCAAGTGGGGAGCTGTTTTTT	CASSFRQGASGELFF
TRBD2	TRBV14	TRBJ2-7	NA	TGTGCCAGCAGCCAAGGACTAGCGGGAGGCCCCTACGAGCAGTACTTC	CASSQGLAGGPYEQYF
NA	TRBV20-1	TRBJ1-3	NA	TGCAGTGCTAGGCCGGGACTGGGAAACACCATATATTTT	CSARPGLGNTIYF
TRBD1	TRBV20-1	TRBJ2-1	NA	TGCAGTGCCATGGACAGGGTCGTAATCTCCTACAATGAGCAGTTCTTC	CSAMDRVVISYNEQFF
NA	TRBV12-3/TRBV12-4	TRBJ2-3	NA	TGTGCCAGCAGTTTTAGGGTTTACACAGATACGCAGTATTTT	CASSFRVYTDTQYF
NA	TRBV21-1	TRBJ2-5	few	TGTGCCAGTCGATATCAGGGAGCCCAAGAGACCCAGTACTTC	CASRYQGAQETQYF
NA	TRBV20-1	TRBJ1-4	NA	TGCAGTGCTAGAGTCCCAGGGACCTCTGGTTCTAATGAAAAACTGTTTTTT	CSARVPGTSGSNEKLFF
TRBD1	TRBV6-5	TRBJ1-2	NA	TGTGCCAGCAGTTACACTGGACAGGGTGGCTATGGCTACACCTTC	CASSYTGQGGYGYTF
NA	TRBV12-3/TRBV12-4	TRBJ1-1	once	TGTGCCAGCAGTTTAGAGCACTCGAACACTGAAGCTTTCTTT	CASSLEHSNTEAFF
TRBD2	TRBV4-1	TRBJ2-3	NA	TGCGCCAGCAGCCAACTGAGCGGGGGGGACTCAAATACGCAGTATTTT	CASSQLSGGDSNTQYF
NA	TRBV29-1	TRBJ1-1	NA	TGCAGCGTTGGCTCAGGCCCGCTTAACACTGAAGCTTTCTTT	CSVGSGPLNTEAFF
NA	TRBV2	TRBJ2-3	few	TGTGCCAGCAGTTCGGCAGTAGCAGGTGATACGCAGTATTTT	CASSSAVAGDTQYF
TRBD2	TRBV4-3	TRBJ2-5	few	TGCGCCAGCAGCCCCCGAGTAGGGACTAGCGGGACGCAGACCCAGTACTTC	CASSPRVGTSGTQTQYF
NA	TRBV15	TRBJ1-1	NA	TGTGCCACCAGCAGGGGATACACTGAAGCTTTCTTT	CATSRGYTEAFF
TRBD1	TRBV6-5	TRBJ2-5	NA	TGTGCCAGCAGTTATCGACAGGGTAGGAAGACCCAGTACTTC	CASSYRQGRKTQYF
TRBD2	TRBV7-2	TRBJ2-7	few	TGTGCCAGCACCACCCTGGGACTAGCTTACAATGAGCAGTACTTC	CASTTLGLAYNEQYF
NA	TRBV9	TRBJ1-1	once	TGTGCCAGCAGCGTAAATATGGTCACTGAAGCTTTCTTT	CASSVNMVTEAFF
NA	TRBV30	TRBJ1-2	NA	TGTGCCTGCGAATCGGGAGGAGAGTATGGCTACACCTTC	CACESGGEYGYTF
TRBD1	TRBV10-3	TRBJ1-1	NA	TGTGCCATCAGTGAGAATTTCGGGACAGGGTCGGACACTGAAGCTTTCTTT	CAISENFGTGSDTEAFF
NA	TRBV7-3	TRBJ2-1	NA	TGTGCCAGCAGCCTCACTTACCTGAATGGGCAGTTCTTC	CASSLTYLNGQFF
TRBD2	TRBV20-1	TRBJ2-1	once	TGCAGTGCAGTAGCGGGGGGAAGGTACAATGAGCAGTTCTTC	CSAVAGGRYNEQFF
NA	TRBV27	TRBJ1-1	NA	TGTGCCAGCAGTTTATCGAACAGGGCGAACACTGAAGCTTTCTTT	CASSLSNRANTEAFF
NA	TRBV5-4	TRBJ2-5	few	TGTGCCAGCAGCTTGGTGTTAGACCCCACTCAAGAGACCCAGTACTTC	CASSLVLDPTQETQYF
TRBD2	TRBV7-6	TRBJ2-7	NA	TGTGCCAGCAGCCTGTACGGTACGGGGGGGGATGAGCAGTACTTC	CASSLYGTGGDEQYF